This T cell receptor beta chain was documented in a study of blood T cell repertoires in COVID-19. The wider study: Specimens from acute and convalescent COVID-19 originated in the United States, Italy and Spain. From T cells, B-cell-depleted T cells, or PBMCs came the material, which was cDNA or gDNA.

In germline, CDR1 is SGHAT, CDR2 FQNNGV. There are 12 residues in the CDR3. The V and J ends lost 6 bases and 6 bases respectively, with 12 bases between them. Generated by immunoSEQ multiplex PCR, the TCRdb table keeps only in-frame clones and is missing some. The sample shows some 500,000 clones, roughly 91% of them seen only once. Sequencing was carried out using peripheral blood. This chain links TRBV11-2 with TRBJ2-7; D not certain. This receptor was obtained from a woman aged 45-60 years with COVID-19, enrolled during active disease. The CDR3 DNA is TGTGCCAGCAGTTACGGGTATCTCGAGCAGTACTTC. Protein sequence: CASSYGYLEQYF.